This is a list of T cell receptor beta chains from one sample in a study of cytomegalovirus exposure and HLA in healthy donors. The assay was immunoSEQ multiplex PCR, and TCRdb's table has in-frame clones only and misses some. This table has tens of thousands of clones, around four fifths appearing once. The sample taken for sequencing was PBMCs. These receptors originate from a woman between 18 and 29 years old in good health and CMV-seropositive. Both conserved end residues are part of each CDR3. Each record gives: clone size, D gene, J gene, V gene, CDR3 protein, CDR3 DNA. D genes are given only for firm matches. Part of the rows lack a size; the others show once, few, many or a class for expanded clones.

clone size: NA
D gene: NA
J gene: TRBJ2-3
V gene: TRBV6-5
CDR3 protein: CASSYSLAGDTQYF
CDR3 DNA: TGTGCCAGCAGTTACTCCCTAGCTGGGGATACGCAGTATTTT

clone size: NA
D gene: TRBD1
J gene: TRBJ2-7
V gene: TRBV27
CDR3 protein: CASSLSTGGPYEQYF
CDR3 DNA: TGTGCCAGCAGTTTATCGACAGGGGGTCCCTACGAGCAGTACTTC

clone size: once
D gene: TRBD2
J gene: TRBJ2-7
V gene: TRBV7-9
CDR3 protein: CASSQPPSGSSYEQYF
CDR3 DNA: TGTGCCAGCAGCCAACCTCCTAGCGGGAGTTCTTACGAGCAGTACTTC

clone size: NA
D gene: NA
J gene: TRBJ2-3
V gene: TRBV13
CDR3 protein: CASRQSTDTQYF
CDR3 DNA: TGTGCCAGCAGACAGAGCACAGATACGCAGTATTTT

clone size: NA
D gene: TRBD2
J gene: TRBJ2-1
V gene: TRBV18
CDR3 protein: CASSPPGTSVNEQFF
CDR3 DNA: TGTGCCAGCTCACCACCGGGGACTAGCGTGAATGAGCAGTTCTTC

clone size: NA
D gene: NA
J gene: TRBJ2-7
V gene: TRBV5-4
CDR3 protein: CASSLVARRSEQYF
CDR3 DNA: TGTGCCAGCAGCTTGGTTGCACGGCGGAGTGAGCAGTACTTC

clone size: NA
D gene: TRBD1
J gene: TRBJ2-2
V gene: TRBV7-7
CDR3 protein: CASSFQGVTGELFF
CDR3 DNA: TGTGCTAGCAGCTTTCAGGGGGTGACCGGGGAGCTGTTTTTT

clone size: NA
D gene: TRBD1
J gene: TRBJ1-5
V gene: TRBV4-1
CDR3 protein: CASSQDRARDRVYQPQHF
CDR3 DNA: TGCGCCAGCAGCCAAGACCGGGCCCGGGACAGGGTGTATCAGCCCCAGCATTTT

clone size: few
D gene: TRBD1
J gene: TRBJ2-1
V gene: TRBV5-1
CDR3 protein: CASSPGQVDNEQFF
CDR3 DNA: TGCGCCAGCAGCCCGGGACAGGTAGACAATGAGCAGTTCTTC

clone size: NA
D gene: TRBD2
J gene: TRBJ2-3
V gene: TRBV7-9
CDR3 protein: CASSRRTMREADTQYF
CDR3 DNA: TGTGCCAGCAGCCGACGGACAATGCGGGAGGCGGATACGCAGTATTTT

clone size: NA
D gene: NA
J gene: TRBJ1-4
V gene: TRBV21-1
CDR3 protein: CASSDGQGGGNEKLFF
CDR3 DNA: TGTGCCAGCAGCGATGGACAGGGCGGAGGTAATGAAAAACTGTTTTTT

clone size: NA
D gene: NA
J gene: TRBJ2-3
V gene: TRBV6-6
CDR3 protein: CASSEGGLGADTQYF
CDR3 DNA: TGTGCCAGCAGCGAGGGGGGGCTCGGAGCAGATACGCAGTATTTT

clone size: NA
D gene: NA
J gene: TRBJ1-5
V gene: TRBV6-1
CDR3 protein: CASKRDDNQPQHF
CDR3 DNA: TGTGCCAGCAAGCGGGATGACAATCAGCCCCAGCATTTT

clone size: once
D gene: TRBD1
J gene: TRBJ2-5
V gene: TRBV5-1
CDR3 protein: CASSYGTGDGETQYF
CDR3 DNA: TGCGCCAGCAGCTACGGGACAGGGGATGGAGAGACCCAGTACTTC

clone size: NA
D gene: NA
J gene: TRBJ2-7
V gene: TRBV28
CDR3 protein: CASKHRGAGGTYEQYF
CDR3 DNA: TGTGCCAGCAAGCATCGAGGGGCAGGGGGGACCTACGAGCAGTACTTC

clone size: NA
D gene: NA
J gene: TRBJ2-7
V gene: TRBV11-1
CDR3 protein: CASSGYSSYEQYF
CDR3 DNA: TGTGCCAGCAGCGGCTACAGCTCCTACGAGCAGTACTTC

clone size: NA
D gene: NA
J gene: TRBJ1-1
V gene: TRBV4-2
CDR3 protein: CASSHFKDPIGHTEAFF
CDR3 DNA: TGTGCCAGCAGCCATTTTAAGGATCCCATTGGGCACACTGAAGCTTTCTTT

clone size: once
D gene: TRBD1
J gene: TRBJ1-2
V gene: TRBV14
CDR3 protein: CASSLRTGDYGYTF
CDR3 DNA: TGTGCCAGCAGCCTGAGAACAGGGGACTATGGCTACACCTTC

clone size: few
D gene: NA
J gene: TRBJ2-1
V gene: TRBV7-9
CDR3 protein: CASSLVGGTNLGQFF
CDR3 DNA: TGTGCCAGCAGCTTAGTAGGGGGTACTAATTTAGGGCAGTTCTTC

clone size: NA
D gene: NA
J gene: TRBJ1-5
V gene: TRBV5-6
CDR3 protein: CASSLASGSGNQPQHF
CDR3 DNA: TGTGCCAGCAGCTTGGCCTCGGGTTCTGGCAATCAGCCCCAGCATTTT

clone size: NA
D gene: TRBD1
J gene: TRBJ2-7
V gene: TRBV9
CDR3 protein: CASSGDRTYEQYF
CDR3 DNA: TGTGCCAGCAGCGGGGACAGAACCTACGAGCAGTACTTC

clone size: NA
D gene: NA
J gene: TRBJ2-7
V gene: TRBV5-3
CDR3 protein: CARSRGLKSSYEQYF
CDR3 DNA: TGTGCCAGAAGCCGTGGACTGAAGAGCTCCTACGAGCAGTACTTC

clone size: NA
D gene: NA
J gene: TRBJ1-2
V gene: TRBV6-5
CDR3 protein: CASSPTGHGGYTF
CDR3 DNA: TGTGCCAGCAGTCCAACGGGACACGGGGGCTACACCTTC

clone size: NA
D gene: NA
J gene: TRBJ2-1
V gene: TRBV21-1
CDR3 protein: CASSNSPEPGGYNEQFF
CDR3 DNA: TGTGCCAGCAGCAACTCACCCGAGCCAGGGGGCTACAATGAGCAGTTCTTC

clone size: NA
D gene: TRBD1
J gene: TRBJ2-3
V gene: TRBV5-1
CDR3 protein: CASSLVSGTGGDTQYF
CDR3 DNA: TGCGCCAGCAGCTTGGTTTCCGGGACAGGGGGAGATACGCAGTATTTT

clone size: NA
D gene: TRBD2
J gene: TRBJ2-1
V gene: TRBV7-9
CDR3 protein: CASTARGRAGEQFF
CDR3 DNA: TGTGCCAGCACCGCCCGGGGGAGGGCGGGTGAGCAGTTCTTC

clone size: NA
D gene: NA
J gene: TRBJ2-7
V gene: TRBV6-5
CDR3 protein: CASTSVGHSYEQYF
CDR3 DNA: TGTGCCAGCACCTCGGTTGGACACTCCTACGAGCAGTACTTC

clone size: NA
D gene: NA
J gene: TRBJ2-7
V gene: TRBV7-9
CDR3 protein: CASSLGEYYEQYF
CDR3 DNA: TGTGCCAGCAGCTTAGGCGAGTACTACGAGCAGTACTTC

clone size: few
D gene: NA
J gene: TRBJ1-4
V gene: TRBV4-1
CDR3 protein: CASSLLTVGGQNEKLFF
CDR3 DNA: TGCGCCAGCAGCCTCCTAACGGTCGGGGGGCAAAATGAAAAACTGTTTTTT

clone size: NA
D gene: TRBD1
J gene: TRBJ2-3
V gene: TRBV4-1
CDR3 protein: CATSRDSLTDTQYF
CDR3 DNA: TGCGCCACATCCCGGGACAGTCTAACAGATACGCAGTATTTT

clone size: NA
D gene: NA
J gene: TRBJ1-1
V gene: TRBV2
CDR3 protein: CASSEQGGMDTEAFF
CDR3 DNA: TGTGCCAGCAGTGAACAGGGTGGTATGGACACTGAAGCTTTCTTT

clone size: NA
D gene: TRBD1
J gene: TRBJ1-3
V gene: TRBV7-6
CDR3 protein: CASSLDRGPGNTIYF
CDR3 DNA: TGTGCCAGCAGCTTAGACAGGGGACCTGGAAACACCATATATTTT

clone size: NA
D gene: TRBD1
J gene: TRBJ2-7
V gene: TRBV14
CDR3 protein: CASRRTGVVEQYF
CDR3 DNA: TGTGCCAGCAGAAGGACAGGGGTCGTCGAGCAGTACTTC

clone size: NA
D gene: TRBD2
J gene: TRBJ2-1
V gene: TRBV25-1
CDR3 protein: CATLADTYNEQFF
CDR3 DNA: TGTGCCACCCTAGCGGATACCTACAATGAGCAGTTCTTC

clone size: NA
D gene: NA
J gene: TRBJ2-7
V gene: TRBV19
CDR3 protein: CASTPNQGAYEQYF
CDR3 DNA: TGTGCCAGTACCCCTAATCAAGGAGCCTACGAGCAGTACTTC

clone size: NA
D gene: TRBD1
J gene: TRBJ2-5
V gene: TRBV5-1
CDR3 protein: CASSSDRAGETQYF
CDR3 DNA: TGCGCCAGCAGCTCGGACAGGGCTGGGGAGACCCAGTACTTC

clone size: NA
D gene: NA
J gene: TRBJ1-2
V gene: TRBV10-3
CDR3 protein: CAINSRRNYGYTF
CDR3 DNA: TGTGCCATCAATAGCCGACGGAACTATGGCTACACCTTC

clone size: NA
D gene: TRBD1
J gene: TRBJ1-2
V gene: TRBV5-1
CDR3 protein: CASSLVGQNYGYTF
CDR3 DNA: TGCGCCAGCAGCTTGGTGGGACAGAACTATGGCTACACCTTC

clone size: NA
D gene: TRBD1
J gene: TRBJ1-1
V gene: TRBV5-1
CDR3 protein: CASSLVAGGNTEAFF
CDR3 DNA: TGCGCCAGCAGCTTGGTGGCAGGGGGGAACACTGAAGCTTTCTTT

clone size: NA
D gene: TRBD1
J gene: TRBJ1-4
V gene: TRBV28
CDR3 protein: CASYNRGGVKLFF
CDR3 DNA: TGTGCCAGCTACAACAGGGGTGGTGTAAAACTGTTTTTT

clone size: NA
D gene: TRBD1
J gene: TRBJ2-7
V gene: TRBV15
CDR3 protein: CATSRDRGQASYEQYF
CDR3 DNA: TGTGCCACCAGCAGAGATAGGGGACAGGCCTCCTACGAGCAGTACTTC